The 27 T cell receptor beta chains given below trace back to one sample, sequenced in a study of beta chain features in type 1 diabetes. Notes on the study in general: In every one of the four CD4+ subsets, TCRB CDR3s were moderately but significantly shorter in Type 1 diabetes patients.

No antigen has been identified for these receptors. The entirety of the isolated RNA underwent reverse transcription, so expressed TCRB transcripts were sequenced. Assay used: immunoSEQ multiplex PCR; TCRdb lists only in-frame clones, some missing. This sample carries some 160,000 clones, roughly 10% of them seen once, and the ten largest clones take 0.7%. Material for sequencing was central memory CD4+ T cells from blood. All receptors come from a woman under 40 with type 1 diabetes.

This clone showed up just a few times. V and J are TRBV5-1 and TRBJ1-2; D gene uncertain. V was shortened by 4 bases and J by 9 bases, with 13 bases between the two germline ends. The CDR3 is 12 amino acids. Per germline, CDR1 SGHRS and CDR2 YFSETQ. CDR3 sequence (DNA): TGCGCCAGCAGCCAATCGATGGCCAGCTACACCTTC. Protein sequence: CASSQSMASYTF.

There are a few counts of this clone. The chain is built from TRBV7-3 and TRBJ2-6, with D unresolved. Germline V gives CDR1 SGHTA, CDR2 FQGTGA. CDR3 size: 14 residues. With 4 bases removed from V and 0 bases from J, the gap between germline ends came to 4 bases. CDR3 DNA: TGTGCCAGCAGCTATCTCTCTGGGGCCAACGTCCTGACTTTC. Protein: CASSYLSGANVLTF.

V and J are TRBV4-1 and TRBJ1-1; a weak D match, TRBD1 (5 bases). CDR3 length: 17 residues. Germline V gene sequence: CDR1 MGHRA, CDR2 YSYEKL. V was pared by 6 bases and J by 4 bases, with 24 bases between. CDR3 nucleotides: TGCGCCAGCAGAGTACTAAACCTAGTATCCCAGGGCACTGAAGCTTTCTTT. This encodes CASRVLNLVSQGTEAFF.

This clone was seen more than once but under ten times. The V gene is TRBV28, the J gene TRBJ2-2; a possible D gene is TRBD1 (6 bases). The CDR3 length is 17 residues. V lost 0 bases, J lost 4 bases, and 15 bases lay in between. CDR1 and CDR2 (germline): MDHEN, SYDVKM. Here the CDR3 DNA reads TGTGCCAGCAGTTTATGGTCGGTGGGGGCGAGCACCGGGGAGCTGTTTTTT. This sequence encodes CASSLWSVGASTGELFF.

The sample holds a few counts of this clone. The chain is built from TRBV4-1 and TRBJ1-5; no clear D gene. V lost 2 bases and J lost 5, with 16 bases in between. The CDR3 runs to 16 residues. CDR1 and CDR2 from the germline V gene are MGHRA and YSYEKL. In nucleotides, the CDR3 is TGCGCCAGCAGCCAACTGGGGTATAGCGGTCATCAGCCCCAGCATTTT. The encoded protein is CASSQLGYSGHQPQHF.

V usage is TRBV25-1 and J usage is TRBJ2-2, with D possibly TRBD1 on 5 matching bases. Germline V gene lookup returns CDR1 MGHDK and CDR2 SYGVNS. The V and J ends lost 1 base and 1 base respectively, with 7 bases between them. The CDR3 is 15 amino acids. The CDR3 spells CASSEWQGNTGELFF. CDR3 DNA sequence: TGTGCCAGCAGTGAATGGCAGGGGAACACCGGGGAGCTGTTTTTT.

This clone occurred a few times. V and J are TRBV7-2 and TRBJ1-2; 8 bases align to TRBD1. J was trimmed by 0 bases and V by 5 bases; bases with no gene match: 2. This CDR3 contains 14 residues. CDR1 and CDR2 (germline): SGHTA, FQGNSA. The DNA of the CDR3 is TGTGCCAGCAGCCCGGGACAGGCTAACTATGGCTACACCTTC. This codes for CASSPGQANYGYTF.

This clone was picked up a small number of times. The V and J genes are TRBV4-1 and TRBJ1-1; D ambiguous. The CDR3 extends over 14 amino acids. V lost 4 bases and J 0 bases, leaving 9 bases between the germline ends. Germline V gene sequence: CDR1 MGHRA, CDR2 YSYEKL. The CDR3 nucleotides are TGCGCCAGCAGCCTACGGGGAGTGAACACTGAAGCTTTCTTT. This encodes CASSLRGVNTEAFF.

The genes are TRBV11-2 and TRBJ2-1; D call uncertain. CDR3 size: 14 residues. The V gene lost 5 bases and the J gene lost 10 bases, with 18 bases spanning the gap. Germline V gives CDR1 SGHAT, CDR2 FQNNGV. CDR3 protein: CASSRDISSGEQFF. The DNA of the CDR3 is TGTGCCAGCAGCCGCGATATTAGCTCTGGGGAGCAGTTCTTC.

The chain's CDR3 is CATSRDWGQGAEGTDTQYF. As DNA, the CDR3 is TGTGCCACCAGCAGAGATTGGGGGCAGGGGGCGGAAGGCACAGATACGCAGTATTTT. The chain recombines TRBV15 with TRBJ2-3, with 8 positions matching TRBD1. Germline V gene data show CDR1 as LNHNV and CDR2 as YYDKDF (reference sequence). CDR3 length: 19 residues. Trimming removed 0 bases from V and 1 base from J; junction bases left unmatched: 12.

The V gene is TRBV6-5, the J gene TRBJ2-5; the match to TRBD1 covers 8 bases. There are 13 residues in the CDR3. Trimming took 5 bases from V and 4 from J; bases not matched to a gene: 3. Germline CDR1 and CDR2: MNHEY and SVGAGI. The CDR3 DNA is TGTGCCAGCAGTCGGACAGGGCTAGAGACCCAGTACTTC. Amino acid sequence: CASSRTGLETQYF.

This clone was observed a few times. The chain uses TRBV19 and TRBJ2-7; weak D call: TRBD1 (5 bases). V gave up 5 bases and J gave up 3 bases, with 11 bases separating them. This CDR3 is 13 amino acids long. The V gene's germline CDR1 is LNHDA and CDR2 SQIVND (reference sequence). CDR3 protein: CASSGAGVYEQYF. As DNA, the CDR3 is TGTGCCAGTAGTGGGGCAGGAGTCTACGAGCAGTACTTC.

This clone was counted a few times. J is TRBJ2-7 and V is TRBV15; D is unclear. Trimming pared 0 bases from V and 5 bases from J, leaving 14 bases between. This CDR3 is built from 15 residues. Germline-derived CDR1 and CDR2 are LNHNV and YYDKDF (reference sequence). The CDR3 here is CATSRDQRSIDEQYF. The CDR3 DNA is TGTGCCACCAGCAGAGATCAACGGAGTATAGACGAGCAGTACTTC. Filled out from reference TRBV15 and TRBJ2-7, the complete variable domain reads DAMVIQNPRYQVTQFGKPVTLSCSQTLNHNVMYWYQQKSSQAPKLLFHYYDKDFNNEADTPDNFQSRRPNTSFCFLDIRSPGLGDTAMYLCATSRDQRSIDEQYFGPGTRLTVT.

The rearrangement uses TRBV27 and TRBJ1-5; D is perhaps TRBD1 (5 bases). V was cut by 3 bases and J by 5 bases, with 14 bases left in between. The CDR3 contains 15 residues. Germline CDR1 MNHEY, CDR2 SMNVEV (reference sequence). The CDR3 nucleotides are TGTGCCAGCAGTTTTGGGCAGGGAGGGGATCAGCCCCAGCATTTT. Translated: CASSFGQGGDQPQHF.

J is TRBJ2-5 and V is TRBV11-3; 8 bases line up with TRBD1. Per the germline V gene, CDR1 is SGHNT and CDR2 is YENEEA. V was clipped by 5 bases and J by 2 bases; unmatched bases: 4. The CDR3 runs to 14 residues. As DNA, the CDR3 is TGTGCCAGCAGCCCGGGACAGGAACAAGAGACCCAGTACTTC. It yields the protein CASSPGQEQETQYF.

This clone has more than one count but fewer than ten. The chain combines TRBV7-3 with TRBJ2-3; TRBD2 matches at 7 bases. CDR1 is SGHTA and CDR2 is FQGTGA in the germline V gene. There are 15 residues in the CDR3. Trimming cost V 1 base and J 8 bases; bases outside gene matches: 9. The CDR3 loop reads CASSLNKGGSTTQYF. The CDR3 DNA reads TGTGCCAGCAGCTTAAATAAGGGCGGGAGTACTACGCAGTATTTT.

This clone was recorded a few times. The chain combines TRBV9 with TRBJ1-2; 7 nucleotides align to TRBD1. In germline, CDR1 is SGDLS, CDR2 YYNGEE. The V gene end was trimmed by 5 bases and the J gene end by 7 bases; junction bases not matched to a gene: 5. The CDR3 is made up of 12 amino acids. For the CDR3, the DNA is TGTGCCAGCAGAAGGACAGGCGGTGGCTACACCTTC. It codes for CASRRTGGGYTF.

This clone showed up just a few times. The V gene is TRBV15, the J gene TRBJ2-4; D may be TRBD2 (6 bases). The length of the CDR3 is 14 residues. V lost 1 base and J lost 9, with 13 bases in between. Per germline, CDR1 LNHNV and CDR2 YYDKDF (reference sequence). The CDR3 spells CATSRGGGGGIQYF. The CDR3 nucleotides are TGTGCCACCAGCAGAGGAGGTGGGGGAGGCATTCAGTACTTC.

V usage is TRBV7-9 and J usage is TRBJ2-5, with 10 bases identical to TRBD2. This CDR3 has 16 amino acids. Germline V gene sequence: CDR1 SEHNR, CDR2 FQNEAQ (reference sequence). After removal of 5 bases from V and 5 bases from J, the junction contained 11 bases not matched to a gene. The CDR3 here is CASSPLLAGAGETQYF. In DNA, the CDR3 is TGTGCCAGCAGCCCTCTTCTAGCGGGAGCGGGTGAGACCCAGTACTTC.

The rearrangement joins TRBV7-9 to TRBJ1-2; D gene uncertain. CDR3 size: 14 residues. Germline values: CDR1 SEHNR, CDR2 FQNEAQ (reference sequence). Trimming left V 2 bases short and J 6 bases short, with 13 bases between. CDR3 DNA: TGTGCCAGCAGCTTAAACGCGGGTTTTGATGGCTACACCTTC. It encodes CASSLNAGFDGYTF.

This clone was recorded a few times. The chain joins TRBV2 to TRBJ1-2; 7 bases align to TRBD1. The CDR3 runs to 13 residues. Germline V gene data show CDR1 as SNHLY and CDR2 as FYNNEI. The junction had 3 bases not matched to a gene; V was cut back by 6 bases and J by 2 bases. The CDR3 is CASSETGNYGYTF. The CDR3 DNA is TGTGCCAGCAGCGAGACAGGGAACTATGGCTACACCTTC.

This clone was observed a few times. This CDR3 is CASSLRTGGENIQYF. CDR3 in DNA: TGTGCCAGCAGCCTAAGGACAGGGGGCGAAAACATTCAGTACTTC. The chain combines TRBV7-2 with TRBJ2-4; 11 nucleotides match TRBD1. V dropped 5 bases and J dropped 5; count of bases not matched to a gene: 5. Germline V gives CDR1 SGHTA, CDR2 FQGNSA. The CDR3 contains 15 residues. Supplemented by reference TRBV7-2 and TRBJ2-4, the full variable domain reads GAGVSQSPSNKVTEKGKDVELRCDPISGHTALYWYRQSLGQGLEFLIYFQGNSAPDKSGLPSDRFSAERTGGSVSTLTIQRTQQEDSAVYLCASSLRTGGENIQYFGAGTRLSVL.

This clone has a handful of counts. The chain carries TRBV5-1 and TRBJ2-1; the match to TRBD2 covers 14 bases. V was clipped by 4 bases and J by 6 bases; unmatched bases: 9. From germline, CDR1 is SGHRS and CDR2 YFSETQ. The CDR3 has 17 residues. The CDR3 loop is CASSRTGTSGSTNEQFF. As DNA, the CDR3 is TGCGCCAGCAGCCGGACCGGGACTAGCGGGAGTACCAATGAGCAGTTCTTC.

This clone was found a few times. This rearrangement joins TRBV2 to TRBJ2-7; D possibly corresponds to TRBD1 (5 bases). V shed 7 bases and J shed 4 bases, with 8 bases lying between them. This CDR3 region has 11 residues. Germline V gene lookup returns CDR1 SNHLY and CDR2 FYNNEI. The CDR3, as DNA: TGTGCCAGCATCAGGGAATACGAGCAGTACTTC. Its translation is CASIREYEQYF. The whole variable domain, remainder taken from reference TRBV2 and TRBJ2-7, is EPEVTQTPSHQVTQMGQEVILRCVPISNHLYFYWYRQILGQKVEFLVSFYNNEISEKSEIFDDQFSVERPDGSNFTLKIRSTKLEDSAMYFCASIREYEQYFGPGTRLTVT.

This clone was counted a few times. V usage is TRBV25-1 and J usage is TRBJ2-3; the match to TRBD2 covers 8 bases. This CDR3 is 16 amino acids long. V gave up 1 base and J gave up 0 bases; unmatched junction bases: 3. Per germline, CDR1 MGHDK and CDR2 SYGVNS. This CDR3 reads CASSESKRESTDTQYF. CDR3 coding DNA: TGTGCCAGCAGTGAATCAAAGCGGGAGAGCACAGATACGCAGTATTTT.

In this sample, this clone turned up a few times. This chain joins TRBV2 and TRBJ2-2, with D maybe TRBD2 (5 bases). Trimming removed 1 base from V and 6 bases from J, with 9 bases in between. Germline V gene data show CDR1 as SNHLY and CDR2 as FYNNEI. The CDR3 has 14 amino acids. The CDR3 region is CASSEGSSAGELFF. The CDR3 DNA reads TGTGCCAGCAGTGAAGGTAGTAGCGCCGGGGAGCTGTTTTTT.

V and J are TRBV18 and TRBJ1-1; weak D call: TRBD1 (5 bases). Germline CDR1 is KGHSH and CDR2 is LQKENI. CDR3 size: 13 residues. V lost 4 bases and J lost 6, with 12 bases in between. The CDR3 here is CASSRSGKSEAFF. The CDR3, as DNA: TGTGCCAGCTCACGGTCAGGGAAGTCTGAAGCTTTCTTT.